A single T cell receptor beta chain is shown here with its context. This specimen comes from a study of OX40 agonist ivuxolimab in advanced cancers. Using immunoSEQ multiplex PCR, the repertoire was profiled, and TCRdb retains in-frame clones only, with some absent. The data contain about 49,000 clones, nearly 80% of them seen just once; the ten biggest clones take up 2.4%. V dropped 2 bases and J dropped 7; count of bases not matched to a gene: 13. The length of the CDR3 is 15 residues. Per germline, CDR1 GTSNPN and CDR2 SVGIG (reference sequence). The chain recombines TRBV30 with TRBJ1-2, with 7 nucleotides matching TRBD1. The sequenced sample was CD4+ or CD8+ T cells sorted from blood, obtained in a trial of the OX40 agonist ivuxolimab. This TCR came from an adult with an advanced solid tumor such as melanoma, head and neck, liver or kidney cancer. The CDR3 is CAWSPQSRGLTGYTF. The DNA for the CDR3 is TGTGCCTGGAGTCCCCAGAGTAGGGGGCTGACTGGCTACACCTTC. Full variable domain (remainder filled in from reference TRBV30 and TRBJ1-2): SQTIHQWPATLVQPVGSPLSLECTVEGTSNPNLYWYRQAAGRGLQLLFYSVGIGQISSEVPQNLSASRPQDRQFILSSKKLLLSDSGFYLCAWSPQSRGLTGYTFGSGTRLTVV.